What follows are 6 T cell receptor beta chains derived from one specimen sequenced in a study of blood T cells in healthy people across ages. Primers used in a second PCR of roughly 6 to 11 cycles were a sample-barcoded 5' primer and a J-beta primer mix. TCRdb re-called the 5' RACE reads through MiXCR, storing one row per CDR3 protein. The repertoire holds over 1,200,000 distinct CDR3 sequences, with 59% as singletons. Sequencing input: blood. These TCRs come from a man between 18 and 35 years old in good health.

This clonotype has more than one count but fewer than ten. This sequence joins TRBV7-6 and TRBJ1-4; D is uncertain. CDR1 is SGHVS, CDR2 FNYEAQ, per germline. The V and J ends lost 6 bases and 4 bases respectively, with 3 bases between them. The CDR3 covers 11 residues. CDR3: CASRSNEKLFF. The CDR3 DNA follows: TGTGCCAGCAGGAGTAATGAAAAACTGTTTTTT.

This rearrangement joins TRBV29-1 to TRBJ2-4; possibly TRBD1 or TRBD2 for D (5 bases each). CDR1 SQVTM and CDR2 ANQGSEA come from the germline V gene. The CDR3 spans 13 residues. V was pared by 4 bases and J by 0 bases, with 7 bases between. Here the CDR3 DNA reads TGCAGCGTTGCGGGGCTAGCCAAAAACATTCAGTACTTC. Protein product: CSVAGLAKNIQYF.

The gene calls are TRBV7-9 and TRBJ1-2, with 7 bases aligning to TRBD1. Germline V gives CDR1 SEHNR, CDR2 FQNEAQ (reference sequence). This CDR3 is built from 14 residues. V gave up 4 bases and J gave up 8 bases; unmatched junction bases: 10. The chain's CDR3 is CASSSTGESDGYTF. CDR3 coding DNA: TGTGCCAGCAGCTCCACAGGGGAGTCGGACGGCTACACCTTC.

This clonotype has a handful of counts. The rearrangement uses TRBV12-3 or TRBV12-4 and TRBJ1-4; 9 positions agree with TRBD1. The CDR3 is made up of 14 amino acids. V was clipped by 6 bases and J by 8 bases; unmatched bases: 7. The CDR3 is CASRDRGFIEKLFF. The CDR3 DNA sequence: TGTGCCAGCAGGGACAGGGGATTTATAGAAAAACTGTTTTTT.

A few counts support this clonotype. The chain links TRBV29-1 to TRBJ2-4; 12 bases fit TRBD2. This CDR3 has 16 amino acids. The germline CDR1 and CDR2 sequences are SQVTM and ANQGSEA. Trimming took 7 bases from V and 0 from J; bases not matched to a gene: 7. CDR3 region: CSARTSGTSAKNIQYF. The CDR3 DNA reads as TGCAGCGCCCGGACTAGCGGGACATCAGCCAAAAACATTCAGTACTTC.

The chain combines TRBV4-1 with TRBJ2-7, with 8 bases aligning to TRBD1. V shed 4 bases, J shed 2 bases, and the junction held 13 bases outside the gene matches. The CDR3 sequence is 17 residues long. From germline, CDR1 is MGHRA and CDR2 YSYEKL. The CDR3 DNA follows: TGCGCCAGCAGCCGCGGCACAGGGGGAGAAGCCCCCTACGAGCAGTACTTC. Protein product: CASSRGTGGEAPYEQYF.